The 7 T cell receptor beta chains below all came from one sample that was sequenced in a study of blood T cell repertoires in COVID-19. Using immunoSEQ multiplex PCR, the repertoire was profiled, and TCRdb retains in-frame clones only, with some absent. This table holds about 80,000 clones, almost 90% found once. Sequenced material: peripheral blood. These TCRs come from a woman of 80 years or more with acute or convalescent COVID-19.

The chain carries TRBV5-1 and TRBJ2-1, with D hard to call. V dropped 4 bases and J dropped 5 bases, with 10 bases sitting between them. The germline V gene has CDR1 SGHRS and CDR2 YFSETQ. This CDR3 has 13 amino acids. The CDR3 nucleotides are TGCGCCAGCAGCGGCCTGATGGACAATGAGCAGTTCTTC. It yields the protein CASSGLMDNEQFF.

This CDR3 reads CASSAGQGVHGYTF. In nucleotides, the CDR3 is TGCGCCAGCAGTGCGGGACAGGGAGTGCATGGCTACACCTTC. This chain connects TRBV5-1 to TRBJ1-2; 9 nucleotides align to TRBD1. The CDR3 consists of 14 residues. The germline V gene has CDR1 SGHRS and CDR2 YFSETQ. V lost 5 bases, J lost 6 bases, and 8 bases stayed unmatched.

This chain uses TRBV19 with TRBJ2-1, with 8 bases lining up with TRBD1. J gave up 0 bases and V 5 bases, and 12 bases lay outside the gene matches. This CDR3 comprises 18 residues. In germline, CDR1 is LNHDA, CDR2 SQIVND (reference sequence). CDR3 nucleotide sequence: TGTGCCAGTAGTTGGTCAGGGGGCACCCCAAGCTCCTACAATGAGCAGTTCTTC. Its translation is CASSWSGGTPSSYNEQFF. Together with reference TRBV19 and TRBJ2-1, the CDR3 gives the full variable domain: DGGITQSPKYLFRKEGQNVTLSCEQNLNHDAMYWYRQDPGQGLRLIYYSQIVNDFQKGDIAEGYSVSREKKESFPLTVTSAQKNPTAFYLCASSWSGGTPSSYNEQFFGPGTRLTVL.

This sequence joins TRBV6-6 and TRBJ1-4, with TRBD1 identical over 9 bases. The CDR3 covers 12 residues. V trimming: 7 bases; J trimming: 11 bases; junction bases outside the gene matches: 5. CDR1 MNHNY and CDR2 SVGAGI come from the germline V gene (reference sequence). The CDR3 nucleotides are TGTGCCAGCAACCGACAGGGGGACAAACTGTTTTTT. Translating it yields CASNRQGDKLFF.

The chain recombines TRBV5-1 with TRBJ2-3; 8 bases agree with TRBD2. This CDR3 spans 17 amino acids. From germline, CDR1 is SGHRS and CDR2 YFSETQ. V was clipped by 4 bases and J by 4 bases; unmatched bases: 14. Here the CDR3 DNA reads TGCGCCAGCAGCCCTCCGCTATTGACGGGGGGGGCAGATACGCAGTATTTT. Translation gives CASSPPLLTGGADTQYF.

This clone has only a few counts. The CDR3 here is CASSIETGTGTPQHF. CDR3 in DNA: TGTGCCAGTAGTATAGAGACCGGGACAGGAACGCCCCAGCATTTT. The chain couples TRBV19 to TRBJ1-5; TRBD1 matches 8 bases. The CDR3 totals 15 residues. Germline V gene sequence: CDR1 LNHDA, CDR2 SQIVND (reference sequence). The V gene end was trimmed by 0 bases and the J gene end by 9 bases; junction bases not matched to a gene: 7.

V usage is TRBV25-1 and J usage is TRBJ1-5; no firm D call. V lost 3 bases, J lost 11 bases, and 8 bases lay in between. Germline lookup yields CDR1 MGHDK and CDR2 SYGVNS. The CDR3 spans 11 residues. The CDR3: CASSDQMTQHF. CDR3 coding DNA: TGTGCCAGCAGTGATCAGATGACCCAGCATTTT.